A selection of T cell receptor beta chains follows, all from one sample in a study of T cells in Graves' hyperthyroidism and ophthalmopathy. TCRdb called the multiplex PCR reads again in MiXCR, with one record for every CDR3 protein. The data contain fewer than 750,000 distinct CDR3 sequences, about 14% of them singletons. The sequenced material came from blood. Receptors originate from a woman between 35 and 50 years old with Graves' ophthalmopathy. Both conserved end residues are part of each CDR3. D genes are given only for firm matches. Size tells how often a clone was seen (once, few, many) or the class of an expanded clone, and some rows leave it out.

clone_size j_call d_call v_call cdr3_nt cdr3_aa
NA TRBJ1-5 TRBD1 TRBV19 TGTGCCACTTCCCCGCCCGGGACAGCTAGCAATCAGCCCCAGCATTTT CATSPPGTASNQPQHF
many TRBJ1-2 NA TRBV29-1 TGCAGCGTTGAAGTGGCCGGTTCAAACTATGGCTACACCTTC CSVEVAGSNYGYTF
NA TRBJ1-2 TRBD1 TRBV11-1 TGTGCCAGCAGCGGAACCGGGACAGGGGGCCTGTCCGGCTACACCTTC CASSGTGTGGLSGYTF
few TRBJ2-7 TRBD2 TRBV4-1 TGCGCCAGCAGCCAGTGGACTAGCGGGAGTGTCGAGCAGTACTTC CASSQWTSGSVEQYF
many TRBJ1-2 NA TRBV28 TGTGCTAGCTATGACAGGATCTATGGCTACACCTTC CASYDRIYGYTF
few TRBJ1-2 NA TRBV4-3 TGCGCCAGCAGCTACTCACAGGTGAACGGAGTTGGCTACACCTTC CASSYSQVNGVGYTF
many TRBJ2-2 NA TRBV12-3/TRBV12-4 TGTGCCAGCAGTCCTCAAGGGCAAACCGGGGAGCTGTTTTTT CASSPQGQTGELFF
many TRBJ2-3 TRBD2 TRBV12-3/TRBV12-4 TGTGCCAGCAGGTTAAAGCGGGAGGGCCGCGCAGATACGCAGTATTTT CASRLKREGRADTQYF
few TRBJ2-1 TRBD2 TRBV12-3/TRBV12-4 TGTGCCAGCAGTTCCCCCCACTCGACTAGCGGGACTTTTGAGCAGTTCTTC CASSSPHSTSGTFEQFF
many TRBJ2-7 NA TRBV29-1 TGCAGCGTTGACGGGCAGTACTTC CSVDGQYF
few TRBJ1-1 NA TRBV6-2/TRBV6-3 TGTGCCAGCAGTTACTTCGTCGGGTCAGGGCCTATGAACACTGAAGCTTTCTTT CASSYFVGSGPMNTEAFF
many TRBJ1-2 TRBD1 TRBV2 TGTGCCAGCAGCAGGGGGCGCGAATATGGCTACACCTTC CASSRGREYGYTF
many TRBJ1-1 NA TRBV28 TGTGCCAGCGTCCATCTGAACACTGAAGCTTTCTTT CASVHLNTEAFF
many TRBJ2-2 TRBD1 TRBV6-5 TGTGCCAGCTACAGGACAGGGACCACCGGGGAGCTGTTTTTT CASYRTGTTGELFF
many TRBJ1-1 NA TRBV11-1 TGTGCCAGCAGCTTAGCCCTAGGTTATATGAACACTGAAGCTTTCTTT CASSLALGYMNTEAFF
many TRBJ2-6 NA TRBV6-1 TGTGCCACCGACGAAGGGGCTGGGGCCAACGTCCTGACTTTC CATDEGAGANVLTF
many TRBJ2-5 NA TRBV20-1 TGCAGTGCGTGGGTAGAGACCCAGTACTTC CSAWVETQYF
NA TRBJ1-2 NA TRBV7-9 TGTGCCAGCAGCTTTTCAGGGACCCTCGATGGCTACACCTTC CASSFSGTLDGYTF
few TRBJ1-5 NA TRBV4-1 TGCGCCAGCAGCCAAGAGGACCCCGGGGGCAATCAGCCCCAGCATTTT CASSQEDPGGNQPQHF
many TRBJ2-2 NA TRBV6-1 TGTGCCAGCAGGCGGACTTTTACCACCGGGGAGCTGTTTTTT CASRRTFTTGELFF
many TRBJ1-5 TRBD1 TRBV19 TGTGCCAGTAGTACACAGGGGGATCAGCCCCAGCATTTT CASSTQGDQPQHF
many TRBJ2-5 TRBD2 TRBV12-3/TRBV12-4 TGTGCCAGCAGTTTAGGACTAGCCCCGTACCAAGAGACCCAGTACTTC CASSLGLAPYQETQYF
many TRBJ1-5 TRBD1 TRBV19 TGTGCCAGTACCGAGACAGGGACTAATCAGCCCCAGCATTTT CASTETGTNQPQHF
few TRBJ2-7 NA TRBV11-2 TGTGCCAGCAGCTCGCCTTGGGACGGAGACTCCTACGAGCAGTACTTC CASSSPWDGDSYEQYF
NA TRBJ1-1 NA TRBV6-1 TGTGCCAGCAGTGAGTCGATATACACTGAAGCTTTCTTT CASSESIYTEAFF
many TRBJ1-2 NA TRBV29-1 TGCAGCGTTGAAGATGCTAAAGGATATGGCTACACCTTC CSVEDAKGYGYTF
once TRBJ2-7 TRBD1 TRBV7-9 TGTGCCAGCAGCCCCCGGGACAGCCTACCCTACGAGCAGTACTTC CASSPRDSLPYEQYF
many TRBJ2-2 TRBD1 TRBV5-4 TGTGCCAGCAGTGCCGACAGGGCTTCCGGGGAGCTGTTTTTT CASSADRASGELFF
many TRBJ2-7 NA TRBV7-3 TGTGCCAGCAGCTTAATTCCGGGGTCCGCCTACGAGCAGTACTTC CASSLIPGSAYEQYF
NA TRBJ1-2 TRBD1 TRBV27 TGTGCCAGCAGTTTACAGGGGGCCTACTATGGCTACACCTTC CASSLQGAYYGYTF
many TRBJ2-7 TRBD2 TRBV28 TGTGCCAGCAGTAGGGCTAGCGGATTCTACGAGCAGTACTTC CASSRASGFYEQYF
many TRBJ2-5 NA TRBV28 TGTGCCAGCAGTCTAGCCCTTCGGGAGACCCAGTACTTC CASSLALRETQYF
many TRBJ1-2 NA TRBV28 TGTGCCAGCAGTGGCAGATTACTCGATGGCTACACCTTC CASSGRLLDGYTF
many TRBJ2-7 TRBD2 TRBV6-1 TGTGCCAGCAGTGGCGGACTAGCGAGAACCTACGAGCAGTACTTC CASSGGLARTYEQYF
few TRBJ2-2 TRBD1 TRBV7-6 TGTGCCAGCAGCCCAGAGACAGGGGCTGGGGAGCTGTTTTTT CASSPETGAGELFF
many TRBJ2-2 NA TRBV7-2 TGTGCCAGCAGCTTAAACAGGGCCGCCGGGGAGCTGTTTTTT CASSLNRAAGELFF
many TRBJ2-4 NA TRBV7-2 TGTGCCAGCAGCTTAACTGGGTCCGGGACACAAAACATTCAGTACTTC CASSLTGSGTQNIQYF
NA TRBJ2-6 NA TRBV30 TGTGCCTGGAGTCGCCTCTCCCGCTCTGGGGCCAACGTCCTGACTTTC CAWSRLSRSGANVLTF
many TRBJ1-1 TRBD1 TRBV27 TGTGCCAGCAGTTGGGAGACAGGGTTGAACACTGAAGCTTTCTTT CASSWETGLNTEAFF
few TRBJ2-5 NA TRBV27 TGTGCCAGCACCGGGACGGCCCGGGGAGAGACCCAGTACTTC CASTGTARGETQYF
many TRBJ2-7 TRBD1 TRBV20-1 TGCAGTGCTCCCCTCCGAACAGGGGCGGACGAGCAGTACTTC CSAPLRTGADEQYF
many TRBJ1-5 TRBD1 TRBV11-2 TGTGCCAGCAGCTTAGAGGGACAGGTTGGACGGCAGCCCCAGCATTTT CASSLEGQVGRQPQHF
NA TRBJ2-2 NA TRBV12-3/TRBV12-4 TGTGCCAGCAGTCCCGAAGTCGGGGAGCTGTTTTTT CASSPEVGELFF
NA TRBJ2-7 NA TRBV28 TGTGCCAGCAGTCCTCGCGGGACAGCAGCTTACGAGCAGTACTTC CASSPRGTAAYEQYF
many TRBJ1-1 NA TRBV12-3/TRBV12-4 TGTGCCAGCAGTTGGCAGGCCCGCGGCGGTACTGAAGCTTTCTTT CASSWQARGGTEAFF
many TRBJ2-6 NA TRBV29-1 TGCAGCGTTCGATGGGTGGCTGGGGCCAACGTCCTGACTTTC CSVRWVAGANVLTF
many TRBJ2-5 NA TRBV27 TGTGCCAGCAGTCCGATTTTTCGGAGTCAAGAGACCCAGTACTTC CASSPIFRSQETQYF
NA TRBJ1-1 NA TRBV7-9 TGTGCCAGCCAACTAGTGGGGGATGAAGCTTTCTTT CASQLVGDEAFF